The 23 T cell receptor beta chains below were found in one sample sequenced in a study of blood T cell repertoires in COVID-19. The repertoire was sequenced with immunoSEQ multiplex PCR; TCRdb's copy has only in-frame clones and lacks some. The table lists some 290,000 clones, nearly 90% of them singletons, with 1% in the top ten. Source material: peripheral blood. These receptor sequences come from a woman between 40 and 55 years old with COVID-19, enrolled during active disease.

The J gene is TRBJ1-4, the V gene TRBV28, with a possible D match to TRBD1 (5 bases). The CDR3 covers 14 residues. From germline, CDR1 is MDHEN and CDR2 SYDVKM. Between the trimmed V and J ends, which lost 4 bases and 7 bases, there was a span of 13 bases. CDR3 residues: CASSSHRKVEKLFF. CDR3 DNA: TGTGCCAGCAGTTCGCACAGGAAGGTTGAAAAACTGTTTTTT.

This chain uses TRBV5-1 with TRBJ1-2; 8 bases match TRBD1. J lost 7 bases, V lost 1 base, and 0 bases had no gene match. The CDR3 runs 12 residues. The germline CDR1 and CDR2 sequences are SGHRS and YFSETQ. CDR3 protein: CASSLTGGGYTF. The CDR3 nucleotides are TGCGCCAGCAGCTTGACAGGGGGTGGCTACACCTTC.

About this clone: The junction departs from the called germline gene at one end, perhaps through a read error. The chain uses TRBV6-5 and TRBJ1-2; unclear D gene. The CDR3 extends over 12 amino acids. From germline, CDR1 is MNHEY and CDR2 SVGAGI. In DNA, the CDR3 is TGTGCCAGCAGTTACCAATCCGGGCAGGAGGTCTTC. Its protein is CASSYQSGQEVF.

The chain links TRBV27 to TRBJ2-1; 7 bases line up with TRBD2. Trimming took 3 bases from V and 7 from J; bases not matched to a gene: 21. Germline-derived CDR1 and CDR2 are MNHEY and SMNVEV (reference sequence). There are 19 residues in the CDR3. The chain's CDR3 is CASSFIPLLGGLGLNEQFF. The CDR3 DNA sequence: TGTGCCAGCAGTTTCATTCCCCTTTTAGGAGGACTAGGGTTGAATGAGCAGTTCTTC.

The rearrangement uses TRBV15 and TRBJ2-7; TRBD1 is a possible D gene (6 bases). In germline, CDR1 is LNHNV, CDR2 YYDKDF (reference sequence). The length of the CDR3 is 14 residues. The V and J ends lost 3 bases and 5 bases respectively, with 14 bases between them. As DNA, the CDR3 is TGTGCCACCAGCAGCTACAGGGTCCTTCACGAGCAGTACTTC. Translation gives CATSSYRVLHEQYF. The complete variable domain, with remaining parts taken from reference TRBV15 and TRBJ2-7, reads DAMVIQNPRYQVTQFGKPVTLSCSQTLNHNVMYWYQQKSSQAPKLLFHYYDKDFNNEADTPDNFQSRRPNTSFCFLDIRSPGLGDTAMYLCATSSYRVLHEQYFGPGTRLTVT.

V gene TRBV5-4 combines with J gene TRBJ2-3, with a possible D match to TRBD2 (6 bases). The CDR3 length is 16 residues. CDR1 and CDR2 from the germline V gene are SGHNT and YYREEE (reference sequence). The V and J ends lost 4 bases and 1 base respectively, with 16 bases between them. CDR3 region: CASSPRLKRGTDTQYF. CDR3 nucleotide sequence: TGTGCCAGCAGCCCACGACTTAAGCGGGGCACAGATACGCAGTATTTT.

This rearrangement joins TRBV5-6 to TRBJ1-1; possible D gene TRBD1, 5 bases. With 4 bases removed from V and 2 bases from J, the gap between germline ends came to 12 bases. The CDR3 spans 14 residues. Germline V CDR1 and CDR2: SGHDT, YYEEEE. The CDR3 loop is CASSLPDTNTEAFF. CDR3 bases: TGTGCCAGCAGCCTCCCGGACACCAACACTGAAGCTTTCTTT.

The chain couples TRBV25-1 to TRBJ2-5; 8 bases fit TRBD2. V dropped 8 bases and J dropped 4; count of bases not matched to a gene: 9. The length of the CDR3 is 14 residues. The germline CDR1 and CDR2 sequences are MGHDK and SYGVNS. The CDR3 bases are TGTGCCAGCCATCCGGGCAGCGGGGGAGAGACCCAGTACTTC. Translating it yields CASHPGSGGETQYF. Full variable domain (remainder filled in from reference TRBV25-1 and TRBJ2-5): EADIYQTPRYLVIGTGKKITLECSQTMGHDKMYWYQQDPGMELHLIHYSYGVNSTEKGDLSSESTVSRIRTEHFPLTLESARPSHTSQYLCASHPGSGGETQYFGPGTRLLVL.

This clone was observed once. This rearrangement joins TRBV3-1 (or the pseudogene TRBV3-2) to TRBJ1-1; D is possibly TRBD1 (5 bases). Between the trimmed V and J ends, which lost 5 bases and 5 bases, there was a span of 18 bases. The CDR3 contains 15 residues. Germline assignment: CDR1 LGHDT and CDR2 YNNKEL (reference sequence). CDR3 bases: TGTGCCAGCAGCGATCACCGACAGTTTGGGACTGAAGCTTTCTTT. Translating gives CASSDHRQFGTEAFF.

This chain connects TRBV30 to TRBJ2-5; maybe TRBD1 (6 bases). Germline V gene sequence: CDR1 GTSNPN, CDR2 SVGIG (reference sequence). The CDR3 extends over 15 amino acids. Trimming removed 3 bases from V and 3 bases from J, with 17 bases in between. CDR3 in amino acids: CAWRIKQGSEETQYF. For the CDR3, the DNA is TGTGCCTGGAGAATTAAACAGGGTTCGGAAGAGACCCAGTACTTC.

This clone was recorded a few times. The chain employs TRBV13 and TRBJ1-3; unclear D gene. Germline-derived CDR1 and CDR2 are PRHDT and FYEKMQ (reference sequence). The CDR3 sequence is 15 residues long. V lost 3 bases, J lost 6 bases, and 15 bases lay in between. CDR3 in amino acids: CASSFGGPAVNTIYF. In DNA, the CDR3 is TGTGCCAGCAGCTTCGGAGGTCCCGCCGTAAACACCATATATTTT.

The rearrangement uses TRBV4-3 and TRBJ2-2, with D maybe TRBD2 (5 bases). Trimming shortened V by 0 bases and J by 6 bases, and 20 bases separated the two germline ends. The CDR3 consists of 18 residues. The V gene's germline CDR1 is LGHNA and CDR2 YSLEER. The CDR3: CASSQERMGDPGPGELFF. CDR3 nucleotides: TGCGCCAGCAGCCAAGAAAGGATGGGAGACCCCGGTCCCGGGGAGCTGTTTTTT.

CDR3 nucleotides: TGTGCCAGCAGCTTGGACAGGGCTAACGAGCAGTACTTC. Amino acids: CASSLDRANEQYF. This chain uses TRBV5-4 with TRBJ2-7; TRBD1 is a possible D gene (6 bases). Trimming took off 0 bases at V and 5 bases at J, with 9 bases between the two ends. The germline V gene encodes CDR1 SGHNT and CDR2 YYREEE (reference sequence). The CDR3 is made up of 13 amino acids.

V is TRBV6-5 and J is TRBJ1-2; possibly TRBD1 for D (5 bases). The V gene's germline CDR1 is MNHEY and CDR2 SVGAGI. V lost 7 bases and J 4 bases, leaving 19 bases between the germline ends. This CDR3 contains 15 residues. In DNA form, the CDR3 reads TGTGCCAGCAATCAGGGTAGGGCCTTGGTCTATGGCTACACCTTC. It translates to CASNQGRALVYGYTF.

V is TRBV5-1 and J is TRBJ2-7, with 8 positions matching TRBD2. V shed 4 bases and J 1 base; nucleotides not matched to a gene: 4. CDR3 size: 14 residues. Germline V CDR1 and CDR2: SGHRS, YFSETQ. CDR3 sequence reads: CASSLTSGSYEQYF. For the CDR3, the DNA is TGCGCCAGCAGCCTCACTAGCGGTTCCTACGAGCAGTACTTC.

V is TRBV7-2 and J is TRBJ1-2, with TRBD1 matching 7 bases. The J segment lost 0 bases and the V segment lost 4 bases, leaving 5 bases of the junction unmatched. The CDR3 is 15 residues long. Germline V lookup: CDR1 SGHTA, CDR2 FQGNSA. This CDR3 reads CASSYQGVPNYGYTF. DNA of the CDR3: TGTGCCAGCAGCTACCAGGGGGTCCCTAACTATGGCTACACCTTC.

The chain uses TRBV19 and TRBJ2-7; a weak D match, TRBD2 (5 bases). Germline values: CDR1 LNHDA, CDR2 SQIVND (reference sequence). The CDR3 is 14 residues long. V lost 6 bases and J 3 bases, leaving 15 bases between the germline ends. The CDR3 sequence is CASSQAGFGYEQYF. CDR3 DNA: TGTGCCAGTAGCCAGGCGGGTTTTGGCTACGAGCAGTACTTC.

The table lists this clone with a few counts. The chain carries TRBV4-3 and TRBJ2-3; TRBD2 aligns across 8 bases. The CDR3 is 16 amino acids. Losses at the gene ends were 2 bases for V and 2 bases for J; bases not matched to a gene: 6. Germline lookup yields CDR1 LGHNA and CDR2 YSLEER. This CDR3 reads CASSQRAGEVTDTQYF. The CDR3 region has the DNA TGCGCCAGCAGCCAAAGAGCGGGGGAGGTCACAGATACGCAGTATTTT.

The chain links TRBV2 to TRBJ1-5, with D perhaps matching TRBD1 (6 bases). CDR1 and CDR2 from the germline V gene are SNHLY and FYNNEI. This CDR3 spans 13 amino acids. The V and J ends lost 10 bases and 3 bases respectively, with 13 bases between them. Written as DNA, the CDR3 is TGTGCCACCCGACAGGTACTCAATCAGCCCCAGCATTTT. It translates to CATRQVLNQPQHF. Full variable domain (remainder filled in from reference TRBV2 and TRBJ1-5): EPEVTQTPSHQVTQMGQEVILRCVPISNHLYFYWYRQILGQKVEFLVSFYNNEISEKSEIFDDQFSVERPDGSNFTLKIRSTKLEDSAMYFCATRQVLNQPQHFGDGTRLSIL.

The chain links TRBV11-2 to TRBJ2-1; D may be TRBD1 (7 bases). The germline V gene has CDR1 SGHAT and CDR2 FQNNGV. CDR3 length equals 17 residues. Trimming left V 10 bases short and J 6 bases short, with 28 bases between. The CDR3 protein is CANSPARGTAEGNEQFF. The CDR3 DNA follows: TGTGCCAACTCCCCAGCGCGCGGGACAGCGGAAGGCAATGAGCAGTTCTTC. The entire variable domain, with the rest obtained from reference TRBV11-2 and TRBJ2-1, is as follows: EAGVAQSPRYKIIEKRQSVAFWCNPISGHATLYWYQQILGQGPKLLIQFQNNGVVDDSQLPKDRFSAERLKGVDSTLKIQPAKLEDSAVYLCANSPARGTAEGNEQFFGPGTRLTVL.

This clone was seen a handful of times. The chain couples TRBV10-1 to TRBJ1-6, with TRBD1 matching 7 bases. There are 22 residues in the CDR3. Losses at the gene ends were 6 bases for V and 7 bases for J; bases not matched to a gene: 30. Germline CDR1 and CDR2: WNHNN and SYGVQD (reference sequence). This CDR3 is CASRRQGVYRPNQTRLNSPLHF. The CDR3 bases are TGCGCCAGCAGAAGACAGGGTGTTTATCGGCCGAACCAGACTCGCTTAAATTCACCCCTCCACTTT.

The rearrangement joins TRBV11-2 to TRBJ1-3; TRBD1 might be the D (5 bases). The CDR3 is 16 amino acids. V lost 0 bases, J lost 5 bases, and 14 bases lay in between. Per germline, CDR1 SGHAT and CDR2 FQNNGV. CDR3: CASSLDITAGRNTIYF. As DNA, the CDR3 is TGTGCCAGCAGCTTAGATATTACGGCAGGGCGAAACACCATATATTTT.

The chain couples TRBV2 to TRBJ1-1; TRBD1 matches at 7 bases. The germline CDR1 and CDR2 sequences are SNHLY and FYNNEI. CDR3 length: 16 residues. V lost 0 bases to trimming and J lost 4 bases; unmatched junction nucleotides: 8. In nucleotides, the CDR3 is TGTGCCAGCAGTGAAGCGAACCCAGGGGGAGGCACTGAAGCTTTCTTT. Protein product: CASSEANPGGGTEAFF. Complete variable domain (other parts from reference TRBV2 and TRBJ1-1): EPEVTQTPSHQVTQMGQEVILRCVPISNHLYFYWYRQILGQKVEFLVSFYNNEISEKSEIFDDQFSVERPDGSNFTLKIRSTKLEDSAMYFCASSEANPGGGTEAFFGQGTRLTVV.